This T cell receptor (beta chain) appears in the sequencing data of a study of OX40 agonist ivuxolimab in advanced cancers. Study-level points and caveats: At 0.1-3.0 mg/kg, partial responders had clonal expansion among the lowest observed. Dosing at 0.1 to 3.0 mg/kg was accompanied by clonal expansion of CD4+ and CD8+ blood T cells by week 6. Fewer expanded clones were found on average in CD4+ than in CD8+ T cells.

TCRdb's copy holds only in-frame clones and misses some; the assay was immunoSEQ multiplex PCR. The data show tens of thousands of clones, 89% seen once. As for this clone: Its antigen is unknown.

The CDR3 consists of 14 residues. Germline V gene sequence: CDR1 SGHNT, CDR2 YYREEE (reference sequence). Trimming removed 3 bases from V and 8 bases from J; junction bases left unmatched: 7. The chain is built from TRBV5-4 and TRBJ2-7; 11 bases are a match to TRBD2. The clonotype was recovered from an adult with an advanced solid tumor such as melanoma, head and neck, liver or kidney cancer. The sample consisted of CD4+ or CD8+ T cells sorted from blood, taken in a trial of the OX40 agonist ivuxolimab. The CDR3 DNA reads as TGTGCCAGCAGCTCGGGACTAGCGGCGTCCCAGCAGTACTTC. Translating gives CASSSGLAASQQYF. The full variable domain, completed using reference TRBV5-4 and TRBJ2-7, is ETGVTQSPTHLIKTRGQQVTLRCSSQSGHNTVSWYQQALGQGPQFIFQYYREEENGRGNFPPRFSGLQFPNYSSELNVNALELDDSALYLCASSSGLAASQQYFGPGTRLTVT.